This T cell receptor beta chain appears in the sequencing data of a study of CD8+ T cells in alopecia areata. Isolated RNA was reverse transcribed into cDNA used as the sequencing template. Sequencing used immunoSEQ multiplex PCR; TCRdb keeps in-frame clones, though not all of them. The sample yields 150,000 or so clones, 55% to 65% seen once. CDR3 size: 12 residues. With 4 bases removed from V and 6 bases from J, the gap between germline ends came to 13 bases. The germline V gene has CDR1 GTSNPN and CDR2 SVGIG (reference sequence). This clone was seen just once. V gene TRBV30 combines with J gene TRBJ2-7; D is unclear. The sequencing sample was made of CD4+ T cells sorted from blood. This TCR was sampled from a human donor in good health. The CDR3 DNA is TGTGCCTGGAATAAGGGTCGACGCGAGCAGTACTTC. Amino acids: CAWNKGRREQYF.